This TCR beta chain originates from a study of cytomegalovirus exposure and HLA in healthy donors. Vbeta (60) and Jbeta (13) primers were used in the PCR. Sequencing used immunoSEQ multiplex PCR; TCRdb keeps in-frame clones, though not all of them. The sample contains around 140,000 clones, about four fifths of which appear only once. CDR1 is MDHEN, CDR2 SYDVKM, per germline. CDR3 length: 16 residues. Trimming removed 6 bases from V and 1 base from J; junction bases left unmatched: 6. The chain carries TRBV28 and TRBJ2-1, with 10 nucleotides matching TRBD1. The sequence was obtained from a woman in her forties in good health and CMV-seropositive. Specimen: PBMCs. The CDR3 loop is CASSQRGQGSYNEQFF. In nucleotides, the CDR3 is TGTGCCAGCAGCCAAAGGGGACAGGGGTCCTACAATGAGCAGTTCTTC.